This is a list of T cell receptor beta chains from one sample in a study of blood T cell repertoires in COVID-19. Only in-frame clones appear in the TCRdb table, and some are missing; sequencing was by immunoSEQ multiplex PCR. The sample includes roughly 140,000 clones, 85% to 90% of them seen just once. The sequenced sample consisted of peripheral blood. The receptor set was obtained from a woman aged 60 to 75 with active COVID-19. The CDR3 runs from the conserved cysteine through the conserved F or W. The D gene is left open where the match is weak.

CDR3 protein: CASGRLVGTDTQYF; V gene: TRBV11-1; J gene: TRBJ2-3; D gene: NA
CDR3 protein: CASSSRQGLQETQYF; V gene: TRBV5-1; J gene: TRBJ2-5; D gene: TRBD1
CDR3 protein: CASSKSSRSGEQYF; V gene: TRBV7-3; J gene: TRBJ2-7; D gene: NA
CDR3 protein: CASSPRPAGGGLSTDTQYF; V gene: TRBV18; J gene: TRBJ2-3; D gene: TRBD2
CDR3 protein: CASSIHRDLNYGYTF; V gene: TRBV19; J gene: TRBJ1-2; D gene: NA
CDR3 protein: CASSLGIAGGVKTQYF; V gene: TRBV5-5; J gene: TRBJ2-5; D gene: TRBD2
CDR3 protein: CASSLVIGANEQFF; V gene: TRBV28; J gene: TRBJ2-1; D gene: NA
CDR3 protein: CASSLYRGHISGTEAFF; V gene: TRBV5-4; J gene: TRBJ1-1; D gene: NA
CDR3 protein: CASSLATGRGTGGYTF; V gene: TRBV7-2; J gene: TRBJ1-2; D gene: NA
CDR3 protein: CASSPGTGPQETQYF; V gene: TRBV4-3; J gene: TRBJ2-5; D gene: TRBD1
CDR3 protein: CASSVRGTSVYTGELFF; V gene: TRBV9; J gene: TRBJ2-2; D gene: TRBD2
CDR3 protein: CASSHREEQYF; V gene: TRBV18; J gene: TRBJ2-7; D gene: NA
CDR3 protein: CASSFHGGSSYNEQFF; V gene: TRBV5-1; J gene: TRBJ2-1; D gene: TRBD2
CDR3 protein: CASSQDITGGFVGGRLQETQYF; V gene: TRBV14; J gene: TRBJ2-5; D gene: TRBD1
CDR3 protein: CASSFLGGGLLGEKLFF; V gene: TRBV28; J gene: TRBJ1-4; D gene: NA
CDR3 protein: CASSTDRVDRQPQHF; V gene: TRBV7-9; J gene: TRBJ1-5; D gene: TRBD1
CDR3 protein: CASSKTTATSATDTQYF; V gene: TRBV19; J gene: TRBJ2-3; D gene: TRBD2
CDR3 protein: CASSYSRLAGGRYNEQFF; V gene: TRBV6-2/TRBV6-3; J gene: TRBJ2-1; D gene: TRBD2
CDR3 protein: CASSRTGQGPSASPLHF; V gene: TRBV5-4; J gene: TRBJ1-6; D gene: TRBD1
CDR3 protein: CASNRGLYEQYF; V gene: TRBV2; J gene: TRBJ2-7; D gene: TRBD1
CDR3 protein: CASSLDGGNSNQPQHF; V gene: TRBV5-1; J gene: TRBJ1-5; D gene: NA
CDR3 protein: CASSLVGGNGYTF; V gene: TRBV7-2; J gene: TRBJ1-2; D gene: NA
CDR3 protein: CASSLAGQENSPLHF; V gene: TRBV7-8; J gene: TRBJ1-6; D gene: TRBD1
CDR3 protein: CASSISMGSSYEQYF; V gene: TRBV19; J gene: TRBJ2-7; D gene: NA
CDR3 protein: CASSHPSGTSYEQYF; V gene: TRBV4-2; J gene: TRBJ2-7; D gene: NA
CDR3 protein: CASSHRGSGSSYNEQFF; V gene: TRBV7-2; J gene: TRBJ2-1; D gene: TRBD2
CDR3 protein: CASSLGTHRDMNTEAFF; V gene: TRBV5-4; J gene: TRBJ1-1; D gene: NA
CDR3 protein: CASSPPSRETGNTEAFF; V gene: TRBV18; J gene: TRBJ1-1; D gene: NA
CDR3 protein: CASSPRDRATTNEKLFF; V gene: TRBV6-6; J gene: TRBJ1-4; D gene: TRBD1
CDR3 protein: CASSFGLAGPQETQYF; V gene: TRBV11-2; J gene: TRBJ2-5; D gene: TRBD2
CDR3 protein: CASSIGPGLNTGELFF; V gene: TRBV19; J gene: TRBJ2-2; D gene: NA
CDR3 protein: CAISESLGASGTETQYF; V gene: TRBV10-3; J gene: TRBJ2-5; D gene: TRBD2
CDR3 protein: CASSQSGGTNEKLFF; V gene: TRBV7-3; J gene: TRBJ1-4; D gene: TRBD1
CDR3 protein: CASSIGLAGNEQFF; V gene: TRBV11-3; J gene: TRBJ2-1; D gene: TRBD2
CDR3 protein: CASSVASGMTETQYF; V gene: TRBV9; J gene: TRBJ2-5; D gene: TRBD2
CDR3 protein: CASSILTGRSYEQYF; V gene: TRBV11-2; J gene: TRBJ2-7; D gene: NA
CDR3 protein: CATAWEGGTYNEQFF; V gene: TRBV9; J gene: TRBJ2-1; D gene: TRBD2
CDR3 protein: CASSFPPGQGYSPLHF; V gene: TRBV6-6; J gene: TRBJ1-6; D gene: NA
CDR3 protein: CASTGGGRDTGANVLTF; V gene: TRBV2; J gene: TRBJ2-6; D gene: TRBD2
CDR3 protein: CASSRQYSSYEQYF; V gene: TRBV19; J gene: TRBJ2-7; D gene: NA
CDR3 protein: CASSNLAGFEQFF; V gene: TRBV14; J gene: TRBJ2-1; D gene: TRBD2
CDR3 protein: CASSPQTGGGTDTQYF; V gene: TRBV27; J gene: TRBJ2-3; D gene: TRBD1